Described below is a single TCR beta chain sequence and its context. TCRdb keeps only in-frame clones here, not all; method: immunoSEQ multiplex PCR. The sample lists about 210,000 clones; 70% to 90% were seen once. Trimming shortened V by 8 bases and J by 0 bases, and 10 bases separated the two germline ends. The CDR3 is 14 amino acids. CDR1 and CDR2 (germline): KGHSY, FQNENV. This record belongs to a study of blood T cell repertoires in COVID-19. The overall study: COVID-19 samples collected from the United States, Italy and Spain covered acute and convalescent phases. PBMCs, B-cell-depleted T cells, or T cells provided the cDNA or gDNA that made up the material.

Participants' reported clinical history set cohort assignment. The sequencing sample was made of PBMCs or T cells enriched from blood (not recorded which). This sequence originates from a man aged 25-45 years with acute COVID-19. The chain combines TRBV16 with TRBJ1-4; D might be TRBD1 (5 bases). CDR3 sequence reads: CASRRGATNEKLFF. DNA for the CDR3: TGTGCCAGCCGCCGGGGGGCAACTAATGAAAAACTGTTTTTT.